This T cell receptor (beta chain) appears in the sequencing data of a study of response to subunit inactivated influenza vaccine. V gave up 6 bases and J gave up 0 bases, with 8 bases separating them. CDR3 length: 13 amino acids. CDR1 and CDR2 from the germline V gene are KGHSH and LQKENI. TCRdb reprocessed the RT-PCR reads with MiXCR, giving one entry per CDR3 protein. The table shows about 540,000 distinct CDR3 sequences, with approximately 22% occurring only once. There are a few counts of this clonotype. The antigen is undetermined. Study-wide results and caveats: A suggestion made by the authors is that each seasonal influenza vaccination recruits few new T cells.

This sample was also put to use in a study of T cells expressing NK-cell markers. From that study: cDNA encoding TCR beta was synthesized via 5'RACE template switching incorporating UMIs. Out of eight donors sequenced, seven tested HCMV-seropositive and the remaining one seronegative. The leading position in the CD3+CD56-NKG2C+ fraction of four donors also went to these clonotypes.

Sequencing was performed on CD4+ T cells sorted from PBMCs, taken roughly 13 days after vaccination. The source is a man over 45 who received an inactivated influenza vaccine. The chain has TRBV18 and TRBJ1-1; D is unresolved. The CDR3 DNA reads TGTGCCAGCTCCCGGGCACTGAACACTGAAGCTTTCTTT. It specifies CASSRALNTEAFF.